This TCR beta chain derives from a study of blood T cell repertoires in COVID-19. For the study at large: Samples came from the United States, Italy and Spain, spanning acute and convalescent COVID-19. Sources were T cells, B-cell-depleted T cells, or PBMCs; the material itself was cDNA or gDNA.

The protocol was immunoSEQ multiplex PCR, while the TCRdb copy is restricted to in-frame clones and leaves out a portion. The sample gives 70,000 to 95,000 clones, roughly nine tenths of which show up once; 2.7% is in the top ten. CDR1 is MDHEN, CDR2 SYDVKM, per germline. The CDR3 length is 15 residues. Trimming cost V 5 bases and J 10 bases; bases outside gene matches: 16. The sequence was collected from a man aged 50 or older with COVID-19, enrolled during active disease. V usage is TRBV28 and J usage is TRBJ2-5; 7 positions match TRBD2. Input material: peripheral blood. The CDR3, as DNA: TGTGCCAGCAGTCCGCCAGTGGCGGGGGTCCGGGGCCAGTACTTC. Amino acids: CASSPPVAGVRGQYF.